The clone carrying this T cell receptor beta chain was seen a handful of times. Hyperthyroidism patients were newly diagnosed, under 2 months' duration, aged 18 to 65. TCR beta CDR3 amplification used RNA transcripts. HTBI primers primed a first-round RT-PCR, and a second-round multiplex PCR followed. TCRdb itself ran the multiplex PCR reads through MiXCR, one entry per CDR3 protein. The sample shows some 380,000 distinct CDR3 sequences, approximately 15% of them seen only once. Germline CDR1 SNHLY, CDR2 FYNNEI. V lost 2 bases to trimming and J lost 3 bases, with 14 bases between them. The CDR3 loop spans 15 amino acids. The data stem from a study of Graves' ophthalmopathy and Graves' hyperthyroidism. Overall study: Upon initial diagnosis and before any treatment, peripheral blood was collected.

This TCR was recovered from a woman between 18 and 29 years old with stable Graves' hyperthyroidism. The chain recombines TRBV2 with TRBJ2-7, with a weak D call TRBD1 (5 bases). The material sequenced was peripheral blood. The CDR3 region is CASSERGTIDYEQYF. CDR3 bases: TGTGCCAGCAGTGAAAGGGGAACAATCGACTACGAGCAGTACTTC.